This T cell receptor beta chain was recovered during a study of T cells after yellow fever vaccination. Study-level points and caveats: Clones from primary vaccination mostly reappeared after the booster (around 96% CD4, approximately 88% CD8).

TCRdb independently ran MiXCR on the 5' RACE reads; one entry per CDR3 protein. Of about 320,000 distinct CDR3 sequences listed, around 4.3% are singletons. The CDR3 loop spans 15 amino acids. Trimming left V 6 bases short and J 3 bases short, with 17 bases between. This clonotype was observed many times. Antigen: not known. The genes are TRBV12-3 or TRBV12-4 and TRBJ1-1; TRBD1 might be the D (5 bases). This clonotype was sampled from a young man who received the YFV17D yellow fever vaccine. The sample was PBMCs, taken 15 days after the yellow fever booster vaccination. As DNA, the CDR3 is TGTGCCAGCAGCTCACCGAGAGGGACCCACACTGAAGCTTTCTTT. It specifies CASSSPRGTHTEAFF.